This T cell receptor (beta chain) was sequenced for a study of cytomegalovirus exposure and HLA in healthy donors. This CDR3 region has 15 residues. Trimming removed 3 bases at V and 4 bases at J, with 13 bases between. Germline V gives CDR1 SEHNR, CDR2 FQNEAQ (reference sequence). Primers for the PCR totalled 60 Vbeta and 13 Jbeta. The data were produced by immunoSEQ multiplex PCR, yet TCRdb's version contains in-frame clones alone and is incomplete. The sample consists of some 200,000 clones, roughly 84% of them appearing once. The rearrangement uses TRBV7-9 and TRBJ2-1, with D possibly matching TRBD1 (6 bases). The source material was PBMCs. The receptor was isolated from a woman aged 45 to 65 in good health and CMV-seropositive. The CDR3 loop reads CASSFFAGEYNEQFF. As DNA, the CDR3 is TGTGCCAGCAGCTTTTTCGCAGGGGAATACAATGAGCAGTTCTTC.